The 13 T cell receptor beta chains in this list originate from one sample, sequenced in a study of shared clonotypes between healthy human individuals. Libraries were prepared by immunoSEQ multiplex PCR; TCRdb keeps only in-frame clonotypes and omits some of them. The data show about 520,000 clones, with 65% to 85% seen just once and more than 9.5% held by the top ten. The sequenced sample was PBMCs. The source is a woman between 40 and 55 years old in good health. Some clones in this sample may be carry-over from other donors' samples.

This chain joins TRBV11-1 and TRBJ2-7; D possibly corresponds to TRBD2 (5 bases). The CDR3 covers 14 residues. Germline CDR1 SGHAT, CDR2 FQDESV (reference sequence). Trimming cost V 6 bases and J 4 bases, with 16 bases left between them. The CDR3 protein is CASRRRDPGYEQYF. The CDR3 DNA follows: TGTGCCAGCAGACGCCGGGATCCGGGGTACGAGCAGTACTTC.

As DNA, the CDR3 is TGTGCCAGCAGCTTGGAAAAGGGGCGAGAGACCCAGTACTTC. Encoded protein: CASSLEKGRETQYF. The V call is TRBV5-8, the J call TRBJ2-5; D might be TRBD1 (5 bases). The germline gives CDR1 SGHTS, CDR2 YDEGEE. The CDR3 consists of 14 residues. The ends were cut back, 0 bases at V and 4 bases at J, with 10 bases in the middle. The whole variable domain, filled in from reference TRBV5-8 and TRBJ2-5, reads EAGVTQSPTHLIKTRGQQATLRCSPISGHTSVYWYQQALGLGLQFLLWYDEGEERNRGNFPPRFSGRQFPNYSSELNVNALELEDSALYLCASSLEKGRETQYFGPGTRLLVL.

Notes on this clone: It is likely a read error: a sequence one base away is far more abundant. This sequence joins TRBV2 and TRBJ1-5; D perhaps matches TRBD1 (6 bases). The CDR3 has 13 amino acids. V lost 8 bases and J 6 bases, leaving 14 bases between the germline ends. Germline V gene data show CDR1 as SNHLY and CDR2 as FYNNEI. CDR3 loop: CASGRDTGQPQHF. CDR3 nucleotides: TGTGCCAGCGGCCGGGACACAGGTCAGCCCCAGCATTTT.

As to this clone: This likely traces to a read error, being one base from a far larger clone. In nucleotides, the CDR3 is TGTGCCAGCAGCTTAGGTTCTAGCTGGAGGGCCTCAGAGACCCAGTACTTC. Protein sequence: CASSLGSSWRASETQYF. This chain uses TRBV11-2 with TRBJ2-5, with a possible D match to TRBD2 (6 bases). CDR1 and CDR2 (germline): SGHAT, FQNNGV. V lost 1 base, J lost 4 bases, and 19 bases lay in between. This CDR3 is built from 17 residues.

The chain recombines TRBV30 with TRBJ1-2; D not resolved. This CDR3 spans 14 amino acids. Trimming removed 5 bases at V and 6 bases at J, with 19 bases between. Germline assignment: CDR1 GTSNPN and CDR2 SVGIG (reference sequence). This CDR3 reads CAWDPGTDGDGYTF. The CDR3 DNA follows: TGTGCCTGGGACCCGGGAACCGACGGGGATGGCTACACCTTC.

This clone has a handful of counts. The CDR3 here is CASSSDRGHNEQFF. The CDR3 nucleotides read TGTGCCAGCAGCTCTGACAGGGGGCACAATGAGCAGTTCTTC. The chain carries TRBV27 and TRBJ2-1, with TRBD1 matching 10 bases. The CDR3 covers 14 residues. V shed 6 bases and J 5 bases; nucleotides not matched to a gene: 4. Germline V gene sequence: CDR1 MNHEY, CDR2 SMNVEV (reference sequence).

This rearrangement joins TRBV12-5 to TRBJ1-4; D unclear. CDR1 is LGHNT, CDR2 FRNRAP, per germline. The CDR3 consists of 12 residues. Trimming shortened V by 3 bases and J by 5 bases, and 4 bases separated the two germline ends. The DNA for the CDR3 is TGTGCTAGTGGTTTTGGCAATGAAAAACTGTTTTTT. It yields the protein CASGFGNEKLFF.

The chain is built from TRBV27 and TRBJ2-7; D is possibly TRBD2 (6 bases). V was trimmed by 0 bases and J by 2 bases, leaving 11 bases between them. Germline CDR1 and CDR2: MNHEY and SMNVEV (reference sequence). CDR3 length: 15 residues. The CDR3 coding sequence is TGTGCCAGCAGTTTATCGGGCGGAGGGACCTACGAGCAGTACTTC. Its translation: CASSLSGGGTYEQYF.

The chain links TRBV18 to TRBJ2-4; no reliable D call. Germline V CDR1 and CDR2: KGHSH, LQKENI. CDR3 length: 15 amino acids. Deletions cut 5 bases from V and 1 base from J, with 12 bases between. CDR3 in amino acids: CASSNAGLAKNIQYF. CDR3 coding DNA: TGTGCCAGCTCAAACGCCGGTCTTGCCAAAAACATTCAGTACTTC. Full variable domain (outside the CDR3, taken from reference TRBV18 and TRBJ2-4): NAGVMQNPRHLVRRRGQEARLRCSPMKGHSHVYWYRQLPEEGLKFMVYLQKENIIDESGMPKERFSAEFPKEGPSILRIQQVVRGDSAAYFCASSNAGLAKNIQYFGAGTRLSVL.

The chain uses TRBV30 and TRBJ2-5; no clear D gene. V was pared by 5 bases and J by 0 bases, with 10 bases between. Per the germline V gene, CDR1 is GTSNPN and CDR2 is SVGIG (reference sequence). This CDR3 is built from 13 residues. The CDR3 sequence: CAWAKGYQETQYF. The CDR3 DNA is TGTGCCTGGGCTAAAGGGTACCAAGAGACCCAGTACTTC.

The gene calls are TRBV15 and TRBJ2-6; D not resolved. The germline CDR1 and CDR2 sequences are LNHNV and YYDKDF (reference sequence). The ends were cut back, 0 bases at V and 0 bases at J, with 9 bases in the middle. CDR3 length: 17 residues. CDR3 sequence reads: CATSRDPSNSGANVLTF. The DNA for the CDR3 is TGTGCCACCAGCAGAGATCCGTCAAACTCTGGGGCCAACGTCCTGACTTTC.

V is TRBV6-1 and J is TRBJ1-5; D is undetermined. This CDR3 is built from 14 residues. CDR1 and CDR2 from the germline V gene are MNHNS and SASEGT. The V gene lost 1 base and the J gene lost 3 bases, with 7 bases spanning the gap. In DNA form, the CDR3 reads TGTGCCAGCAGTGAAGGAGCGGTCAATCAGCCCCAGCATTTT. This gives the protein CASSEGAVNQPQHF.

The rearrangement links TRBV9 to TRBJ2-1, with D hard to call. The CDR3 covers 16 residues. V was pared by 0 bases and J by 6 bases, with 16 bases between. Germline V gene lookup returns CDR1 SGDLS and CDR2 YYNGEE. CDR3 region: CASSVAYSPTSNEQFF. The DNA for the CDR3 is TGTGCCAGCAGCGTAGCTTACTCTCCTACCTCCAATGAGCAGTTCTTC.